These 20 T cell receptor beta chains share one sample of origin, sequenced in a study of cytomegalovirus exposure and HLA in healthy donors. Primers for the PCR totalled 60 Vbeta and 13 Jbeta. The data were produced by immunoSEQ multiplex PCR, yet TCRdb's version contains in-frame clones alone and is incomplete. This sample carries approximately 150,000 clones, 75% to 85% of them seen once, and the ten largest clones take about 13%. Sequencing input: PBMCs. These receptors all stem from a woman in her 50s in good health and CMV-seronegative.

The rearrangement joins TRBV28 to TRBJ1-5; TRBD1 aligns across 8 bases. The V gene end was trimmed by 5 bases and the J gene end by 6 bases; junction bases not matched to a gene: 6. Looked up from germline, CDR1 is MDHEN and CDR2 is SYDVKM. CDR3 length equals 14 residues. The CDR3 loop is CASSMTGEVQPQHF. The CDR3 coding sequence is TGTGCCAGCAGTATGACAGGGGAGGTTCAGCCCCAGCATTTT.

V is TRBV5-1 and J is TRBJ2-7; perhaps TRBD1 as D (5 bases). V was clipped by 3 bases and J by 7 bases, with 17 bases between them. CDR3 length: 14 amino acids. Germline V gene sequence: CDR1 SGHRS, CDR2 YFSETQ. The CDR3 sequence is CASSSFSGMGEQYF. CDR3 DNA sequence: TGCGCCAGCAGCTCTTTTTCAGGGATGGGGGAGCAGTACTTC. Full variable domain (remainder filled in from reference TRBV5-1 and TRBJ2-7): KAGVTQTPRYLIKTRGQQVTLSCSPISGHRSVSWYQQTPGQGLQFLFEYFSETQRNKGNFPGRFSGRQFSNSRSEMNVSTLELGDSALYLCASSSFSGMGEQYFGPGTRLTVT.

The chain is built from TRBV7-3 and TRBJ2-2; TRBD2 might be the D (7 bases). CDR1 is SGHTA, CDR2 FQGTGA, per germline. V dropped 2 bases and J dropped 2 bases, with 15 bases sitting between them. CDR3 length: 17 amino acids. The DNA of the CDR3 is TGTGCCAGCAGCTTACGCGGGGGCCGACTAAACACCGGGGAGCTGTTTTTT. Residues: CASSLRGGRLNTGELFF.

The rearrangement joins TRBV29-1 to TRBJ2-4; 10 bases line up with TRBD2. In germline, CDR1 is SQVTM, CDR2 ANQGSEA. The V segment lost 4 bases and the J segment 0 bases; nucleotides outside the gene matches: 15. The CDR3 runs 19 residues. The CDR3 reads CSVAPLAGAGDLAKNIQYF. The CDR3 DNA reads TGCAGCGTTGCCCCCCTAGCGGGGGCGGGAGATCTAGCCAAAAACATTCAGTACTTC.

The V call is TRBV30, the J call TRBJ1-1, with D unresolved. CDR1 and CDR2 from the germline V gene are GTSNPN and SVGIG (reference sequence). The CDR3 contains 13 residues. The ends were cut back, 0 bases at V and 5 bases at J, with 10 bases in the middle. The CDR3 sequence: CAWSVQTGTEAFF. The CDR3 DNA reads TGTGCCTGGAGTGTACAAACGGGTACTGAAGCTTTCTTT.

The chain couples TRBV7-8 to TRBJ2-1; no reliable D call. This CDR3 is built from 15 residues. V was trimmed by 5 bases and J by 9 bases, leaving 20 bases between them. CDR1 is SGHVS and CDR2 is FQNEAQ in the germline V gene. The CDR3 sequence: CASSPIFDSAVEQFF. The CDR3 nucleotides read TGTGCCAGCAGCCCTATCTTCGACTCGGCGGTTGAGCAGTTCTTC.

CDR3 residues: CASSLRTGASTDTQYF. The CDR3 DNA sequence: TGCGCCAGCAGCTTACGGACAGGGGCTAGCACAGATACGCAGTATTTT. The V call is TRBV5-1, the J call TRBJ2-3; 9 bases fit TRBD1. J was trimmed by 0 bases and V by 2 bases; bases with no gene match: 4. Germline V gene sequence: CDR1 SGHRS, CDR2 YFSETQ. The CDR3 spans 16 residues.

This chain's CDR3 is CASSLAGASSYNEQFF. Here the CDR3 DNA reads TGTGCCAGCAGCTTAGCGGGGGCTAGCTCCTACAATGAGCAGTTCTTC. The rearrangement links TRBV7-2 to TRBJ2-1; a weak D match, TRBD1 (6 bases). Germline CDR1 SGHTA, CDR2 FQGNSA. This CDR3 spans 16 amino acids. Trimming removed 0 bases at V and 0 bases at J, with 9 bases between.

This clone occurred a few times. The V and J genes are TRBV25-1 and TRBJ2-3; a weak D match, TRBD2 (7 bases). Trimming shortened V by 6 bases and J by 2 bases, and 18 bases separated the two germline ends. The CDR3 extends over 16 amino acids. Germline lookup yields CDR1 MGHDK and CDR2 SYGVNS. CDR3 sequence: CASRGGGGGPTDTQYF. For the CDR3, the DNA is TGTGCCAGCAGAGGAGGGGGGGGCGGTCCCACAGATACGCAGTATTTT.

The chain joins TRBV15 to TRBJ1-2; TRBD1 might be the D (6 bases). The V gene's germline CDR1 is LNHNV and CDR2 YYDKDF (reference sequence). This CDR3 comprises 15 residues. V lost 3 bases and J 5 bases, leaving 16 bases between the germline ends. CDR3 DNA: TGTGCCACCAGCAGCCCCGTCGAGGGACATTATGGCTACACCTTC. It yields the protein CATSSPVEGHYGYTF.

In nucleotides, the CDR3 is TGCGCCAGCAGTTGGGCAACAACTAATGAAAAACTGTTTTTT. Residues: CASSWATTNEKLFF. This chain links TRBV10-2 with TRBJ1-4; the D is unclear. The CDR3 covers 14 residues. Germline lookup yields CDR1 WSHSY and CDR2 SAAADI. The germline V and J ends were trimmed by 5 bases and 0 bases, with 7 bases remaining between them.

This chain links TRBV21-1 with TRBJ2-1; the table's D call TRBD1 went unverified against the DNA. TRBV21-1 is listed as a pseudogene. The CDR3 totals 13 residues. The CDR3 here is CASSNDRGDEQFF. The CDR3 coding sequence is TGTGCCAGCAGCAATGATAGGGGCGATGAGCAGTTCTTC.

There are a few counts of this clone. V and J are TRBV5-5 and TRBJ2-3; D might be TRBD2 (5 bases). Germline CDR1 and CDR2: SGHKS and YYEKEE (reference sequence). The CDR3 spans 12 residues. V was cut by 2 bases and J by 5 bases, with 6 bases left in between. CDR3 nucleotides: TGTGCCAGCAGCTTAGGAGGAGATACGCAGTATTTT. Its protein product is CASSLGGDTQYF.

The chain combines TRBV6-5 with TRBJ2-7; the D gene is possibly TRBD1 (6 bases). Germline lookup yields CDR1 MNHEY and CDR2 SVGAGI. The CDR3 is made up of 12 amino acids. The germline V and J ends were trimmed by 6 bases and 6 bases, with 12 bases remaining between them. The CDR3 is CASSTGTREQYF. The CDR3 DNA follows: TGTGCCAGCAGCACAGGGACACGCGAGCAGTACTTC.

The J gene is TRBJ2-1, the V gene TRBV12-5; D is ambiguous. The CDR3 consists of 15 residues. CDR1 and CDR2 (germline): LGHNT, FRNRAP. Trimming removed 0 bases from V and 6 bases from J, with 12 bases in between. Written as DNA, the CDR3 is TGTGCTAGTGGTTTGGTCCCCAGTGAAATCAATGAGCAGTTCTTC. It specifies CASGLVPSEINEQFF.

The V call is TRBV28, the J call TRBJ2-7; maybe TRBD2 (6 bases). The V and J ends lost 2 bases and 12 bases respectively, with 11 bases between them. The CDR3 is made up of 11 amino acids. Germline V CDR1 and CDR2: MDHEN, SYDVKM. The CDR3 bases are TGTGCCAGCAGTTTAGCGGGGCCCCGGTACTTC. Its translation is CASSLAGPRYF. Based on the CDR3 plus reference TRBV28 and TRBJ2-7, the full variable domain is DVKVTQSSRYLVKRTGEKVFLECVQDMDHENMFWYRQDPGLGLRLIYFSYDVKMKEKGDIPEGYSVSREKKERFSLILESASTNQTSMYLCASSLAGPRYFGPGTRLTVT.

The rearrangement joins TRBV7-9 to TRBJ1-1, with D unresolved. Germline lookup yields CDR1 SEHNR and CDR2 FQNEAQ (reference sequence). CDR3 size: 13 residues. V was trimmed by 5 bases and J by 4 bases, leaving 11 bases between them. The CDR3 region is CASSPGSGTEAFF. CDR3 nucleotides: TGTGCCAGCAGCCCCGGGTCGGGCACTGAAGCTTTCTTT.

The CDR3 protein is CASSIDGTKNIQYF. DNA for the CDR3: TGTGCCAGTAGTATAGACGGTACCAAAAACATTCAGTACTTC. The gene calls are TRBV19 and TRBJ2-4; D is uncertain. Trimming took off 0 bases at V and 2 bases at J, with 5 bases between the two ends. The CDR3 contains 14 residues. CDR1 is LNHDA and CDR2 is SQIVND in the germline V gene (reference sequence).

This chain links TRBV6-5 with TRBJ1-1, with D tentatively TRBD1 (5 bases). The germline gives CDR1 MNHEY, CDR2 SVGAGI. The CDR3 totals 13 residues. V was shortened by 5 bases and J by 1 base, with 8 bases between the two germline ends. CDR3 in amino acids: CASSGGGNTEAFF. The CDR3 region has the DNA TGTGCCAGCAGTGGGGGGGGGAACACTGAAGCTTTCTTT.

This chain connects TRBV5-6 to TRBJ1-3; D gene ambiguous. The CDR3 is made up of 18 amino acids. The germline V gene has CDR1 SGHDT and CDR2 YYEEEE. The germline V and J ends were trimmed by 1 base and 4 bases, with 21 bases remaining between them. CDR3 amino acids: CASSLRQALLSLGNTIYF. In DNA, the CDR3 is TGTGCCAGCAGCTTGAGGCAGGCCCTTCTCTCGTTGGGAAACACCATATATTTT. The full variable domain, its missing parts supplied by reference TRBV5-6 and TRBJ1-3, is DAGVTQSPTHLIKTRGQQVTLRCSPKSGHDTVSWYQQALGQGPQFIFQYYEEEERQRGNFPDRFSGHQFPNYSSELNVNALLLGDSALYLCASSLRQALLSLGNTIYFGEGSWLTVV.